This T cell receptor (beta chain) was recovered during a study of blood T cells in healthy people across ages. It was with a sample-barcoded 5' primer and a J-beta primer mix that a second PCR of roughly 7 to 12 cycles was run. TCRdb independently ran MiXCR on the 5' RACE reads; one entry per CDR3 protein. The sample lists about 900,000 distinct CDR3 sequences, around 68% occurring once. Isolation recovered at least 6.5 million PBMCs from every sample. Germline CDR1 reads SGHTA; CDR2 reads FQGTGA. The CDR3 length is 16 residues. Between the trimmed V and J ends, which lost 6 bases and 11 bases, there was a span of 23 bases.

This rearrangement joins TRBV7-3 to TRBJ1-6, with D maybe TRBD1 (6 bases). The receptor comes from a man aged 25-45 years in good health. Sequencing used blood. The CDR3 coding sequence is TGTGCCAGCAGTTTGAGGCCCGCACAGGGAGGGCCACCCCTCCACTTT. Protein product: CASSLRPAQGGPPLHF.